This T cell receptor (beta chain) was obtained from a study of a mutant IDH1 vaccine in newly diagnosed glioma (dated by TCRdb to the early 2020s). Regarding the study in general: The roughly 30 treated patients were 62.5% male and 37.5% female, with a mean age of approximately 38 years. Before enrollment, most patients had been given radiochemotherapy with temozolomide as standard therapy, while the rest had received either radiotherapy alone or temozolomide alone. For exploratory analyses, around 26 treated patients had longitudinal TCRB deep sequencing done wherever samples were available. Peripheral blood was drawn at six visits: V03 (baseline), V05, V07, V10, V12 and V13.

Based on the germline V gene, the CDR1 and CDR2 sequences are SNHLY and FYNNEI. The CDR3 measures 15 amino acids from cysteine to phenylalanine. The sequence is cut down to CDR3 DNA, 45 bases in frame from base 1. Trimming costs V 3 bases and J 5 bases, and their ends lie 11 bases apart. About this clone: The target of this receptor is not known. Within one base of it there is no much larger clone, and no base qualities were kept.

Study-level results and caveats: It was noted by the authors that analyses of patient blood samples could not be reproduced owing to sample limitations. Changes in the top peripheral T cell clonotypes picked up by TCRB sequencing did not appear to be linked to pseudoprogression. PBMC samples for TCRB deep sequencing were selected based on availability. Vaccine-induced immune responses across multiple MHC alleles were detected in about 92% of patients.

The receptor library was made with the immunoSEQ multiplex PCR assay. The hsTCRB Kit was used according to the manufacturer's protocol to amplify rearranged TCR beta chain sequences. TCRB libraries were sequenced on an Illumina MiSeq. As for the original processing: The kit vendor's proprietary platform handled demultiplexing, trimming and gene mapping. TCRdb mirrors the immuneACCESS table, restricted to in-frame sequences. Some clones are absent from its copies; in checked studies, under half trace to an unresolved V gene, and the reason for the others is unknown. That table is the source of V, J and clone size, and D and trimming were worked out from the DNA. The sample has approximately 70,000 clones on record, 60% to 85% of them singletons. About 7.5% of the sample is taken by the ten largest. The time point label for this specimen denotes: baseline, week 1 (first vaccination visit). In the paper's terms, the treatment or condition label means: pre-vaccination baseline after standard-of-care therapy. Donors had newly diagnosed WHO grade 3 or 4 IDH1-mutant astrocytomas with loss of nuclear ATRX. The samples were drawn from NOA16, a multicentre, single-arm, open-label phase I trial in Germany that tested a mutant IDH1 peptide vaccine in humans for the first time. For immunogenicity testing, the blood drawn at visit V03 was used as the baseline sample. Genomic DNA for TCRB sequencing was extracted from EDTA blood using the DNeasy Blood and Tissue Kit.

The source of this sequence is a man aged 45-65 years with glioma. The V and J genes are TRBV2 and TRBJ1-6, with TRBD1 perhaps the D gene, on 5 matching bases. The sample in question was PBMCs, obtained from a glioma patient treated with radiotherapy, temozolomide or both. The CDR3 region reads CASSDGGSNNSPLHF. Read as DNA, the sequence is TGTGCCAGCAGTGATGGGGGATCGAATAATTCACCCCTCCACTTT.